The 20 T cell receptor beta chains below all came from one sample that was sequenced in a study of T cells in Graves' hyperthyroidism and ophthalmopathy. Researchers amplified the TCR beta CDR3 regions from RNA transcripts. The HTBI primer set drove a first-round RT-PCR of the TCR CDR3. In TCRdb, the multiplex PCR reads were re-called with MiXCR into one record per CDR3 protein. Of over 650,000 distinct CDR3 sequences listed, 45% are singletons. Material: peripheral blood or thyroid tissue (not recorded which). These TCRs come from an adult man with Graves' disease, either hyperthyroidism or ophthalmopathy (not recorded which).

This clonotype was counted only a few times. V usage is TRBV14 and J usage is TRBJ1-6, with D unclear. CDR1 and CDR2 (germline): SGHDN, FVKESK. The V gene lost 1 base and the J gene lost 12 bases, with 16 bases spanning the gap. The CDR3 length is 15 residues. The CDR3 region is CASSQAPGGSRPLHF. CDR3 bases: TGTGCCAGCAGCCAAGCGCCCGGAGGGAGTAGACCCCTCCACTTT. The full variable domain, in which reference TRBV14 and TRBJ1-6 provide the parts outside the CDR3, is EAGVTQFPSHSVIEKGQTVTLRCDPISGHDNLYWYRRVMGKEIKFLLHFVKESKQDESGMPNNRFLAERTGGTYSTLKVQPAELEDSGVYFCASSQAPGGSRPLHFGNGTRLTVT.

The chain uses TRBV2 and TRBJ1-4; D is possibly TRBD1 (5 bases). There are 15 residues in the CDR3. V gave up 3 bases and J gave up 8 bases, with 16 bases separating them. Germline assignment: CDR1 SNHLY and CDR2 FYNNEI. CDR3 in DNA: TGTGCCAGCAGTGATCAGTTGGCAGGGTGGGAAAAACTGTTTTTT. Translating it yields CASSDQLAGWEKLFF.

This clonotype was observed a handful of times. The CDR3 region is CASIGQDLNTEAFF. Written as DNA, the CDR3 is TGTGCCAGCATTGGGCAGGACCTGAACACTGAAGCTTTCTTT. This chain connects TRBV7-3 to TRBJ1-1; D uncertain. Germline CDR1 reads SGHTA; CDR2 reads FQGTGA. There are 14 residues in the CDR3. V dropped 7 bases and J dropped 0 bases, with 12 bases sitting between them.

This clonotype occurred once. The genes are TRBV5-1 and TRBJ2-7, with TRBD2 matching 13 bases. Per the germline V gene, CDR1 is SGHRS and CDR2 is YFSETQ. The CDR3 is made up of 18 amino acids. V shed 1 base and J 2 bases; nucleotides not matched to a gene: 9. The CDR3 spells CASSLWTSGSLITYEQYF. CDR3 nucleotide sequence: TGCGCCAGCAGCTTGTGGACTAGCGGGAGTTTGATCACCTACGAGCAGTACTTC.

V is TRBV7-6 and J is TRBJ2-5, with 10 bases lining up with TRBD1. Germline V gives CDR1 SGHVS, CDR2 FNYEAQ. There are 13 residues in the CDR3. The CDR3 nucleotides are TGTGCTAGGGACAGGGGAGGTCTGGAGACCCAGTACTTC. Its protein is CARDRGGLETQYF. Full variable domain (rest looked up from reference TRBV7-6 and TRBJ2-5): GAGVSQSPRYKVTKRGQDVALRCDPISGHVSLYWYRQALGQGPEFLTYFNYEAQQDKSGLPNDRFSAERPEGSISTLTIQRTEQRDSAMYRCARDRGGLETQYFGPGTRLLVL.

The CDR3 sequence is CSPGTLQETQYF. DNA of the CDR3: TGCAGCCCAGGGACACTACAAGAGACCCAGTACTTC. The rearrangement uses TRBV29-1 and TRBJ2-5; a weak D match, TRBD1 (6 bases). CDR1 and CDR2 (germline): SQVTM, ANQGSEA. The ends were cut back, 8 bases at V and 2 bases at J, with 12 bases in the middle. The CDR3 is made up of 12 amino acids.

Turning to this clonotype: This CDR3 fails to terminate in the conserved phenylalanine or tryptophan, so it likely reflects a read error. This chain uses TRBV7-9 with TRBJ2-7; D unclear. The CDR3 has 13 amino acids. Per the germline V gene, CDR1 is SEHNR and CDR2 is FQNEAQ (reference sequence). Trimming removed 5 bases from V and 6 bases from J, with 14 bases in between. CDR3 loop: CASSLDPAVEQYL. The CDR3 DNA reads TGTGCCAGCAGCCTAGATCCAGCAGTCGAGCAGTACTTA.

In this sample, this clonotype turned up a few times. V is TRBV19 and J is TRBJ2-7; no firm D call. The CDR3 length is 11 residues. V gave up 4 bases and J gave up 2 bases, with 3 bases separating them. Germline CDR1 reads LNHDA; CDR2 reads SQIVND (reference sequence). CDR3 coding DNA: TGTGCCAGTAGTAACACCTACGAGCAGTACTTC. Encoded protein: CASSNTYEQYF.

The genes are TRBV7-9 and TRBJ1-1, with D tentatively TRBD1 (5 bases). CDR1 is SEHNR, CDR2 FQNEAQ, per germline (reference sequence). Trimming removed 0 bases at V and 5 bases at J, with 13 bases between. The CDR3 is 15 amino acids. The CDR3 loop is CASSLARGGGTEAFF. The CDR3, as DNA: TGTGCCAGCAGCTTAGCGCGGGGGGGGGGAACTGAAGCTTTCTTT.

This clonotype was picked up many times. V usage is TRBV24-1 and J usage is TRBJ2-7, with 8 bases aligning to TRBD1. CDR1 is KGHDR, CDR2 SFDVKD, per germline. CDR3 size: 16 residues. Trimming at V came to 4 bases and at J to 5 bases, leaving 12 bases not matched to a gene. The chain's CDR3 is CATSEGRTGILDEQYF. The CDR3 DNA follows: TGTGCCACCAGTGAGGGCCGGACAGGGATTTTAGACGAGCAGTACTTC.

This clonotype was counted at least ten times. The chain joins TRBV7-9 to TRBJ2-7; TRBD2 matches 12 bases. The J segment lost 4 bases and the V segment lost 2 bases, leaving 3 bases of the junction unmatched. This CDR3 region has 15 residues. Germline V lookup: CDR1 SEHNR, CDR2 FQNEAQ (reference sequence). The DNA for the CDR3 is TGTGCCAGCAGCTTACTAGCGGGAGGGCTGTACGAGCAGTACTTC. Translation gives CASSLLAGGLYEQYF.

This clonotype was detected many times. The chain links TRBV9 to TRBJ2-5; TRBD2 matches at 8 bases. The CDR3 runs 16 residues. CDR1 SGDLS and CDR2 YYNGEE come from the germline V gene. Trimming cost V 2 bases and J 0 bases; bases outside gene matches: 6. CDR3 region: CASSVGSGAYQETQYF. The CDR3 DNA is TGTGCCAGCAGCGTGGGTAGCGGGGCGTACCAAGAGACCCAGTACTTC.

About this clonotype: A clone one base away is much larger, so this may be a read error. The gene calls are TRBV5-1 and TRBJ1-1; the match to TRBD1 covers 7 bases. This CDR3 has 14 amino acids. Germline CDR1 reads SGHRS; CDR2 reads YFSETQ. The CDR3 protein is CAGSLGDRNTEAFF. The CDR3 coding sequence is TGCGCCGGCAGCTTGGGGGACAGGAACACTGAAGCTTTCTTT.

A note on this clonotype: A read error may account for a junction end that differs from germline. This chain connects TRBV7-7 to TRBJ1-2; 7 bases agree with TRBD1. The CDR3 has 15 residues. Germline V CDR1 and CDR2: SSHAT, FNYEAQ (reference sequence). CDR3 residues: CASSVARQGSYGYTF. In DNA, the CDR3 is TGTGCTAGCAGCGTTGCACGACAGGGTTCCTATGGCTACACCTTC.

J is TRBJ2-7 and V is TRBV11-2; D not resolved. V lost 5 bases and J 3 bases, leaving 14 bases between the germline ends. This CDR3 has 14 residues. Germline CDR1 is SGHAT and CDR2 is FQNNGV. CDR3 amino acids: CASSDSADLYEQYF. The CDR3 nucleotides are TGTGCCAGCAGCGACTCCGCGGACCTCTACGAGCAGTACTTC. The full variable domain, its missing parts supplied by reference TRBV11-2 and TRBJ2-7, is EAGVAQSPRYKIIEKRQSVAFWCNPISGHATLYWYQQILGQGPKLLIQFQNNGVVDDSQLPKDRFSAERLKGVDSTLKIQPAKLEDSAVYLCASSDSADLYEQYFGPGTRLTVT.

The CDR3, as DNA: TGCAGTGCTAGAGATTTCAGGGGTGGCACTGAAGCTTTCTTT. It codes for CSARDFRGGTEAFF. J is TRBJ1-1 and V is TRBV20-1, with D possibly TRBD1 on 6 matching bases. Trimming left V 0 bases short and J 4 bases short, with 12 bases between. The length of the CDR3 is 14 residues. Germline values: CDR1 DFQATT, CDR2 SNEGSKA (reference sequence).

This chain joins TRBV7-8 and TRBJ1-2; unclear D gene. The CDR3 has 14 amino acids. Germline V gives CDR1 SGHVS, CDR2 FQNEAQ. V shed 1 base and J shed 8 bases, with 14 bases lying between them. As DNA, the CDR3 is TGTGCCAGCAGCTTAGACTCTACGACTCGCGGCTACACCTTC. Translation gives CASSLDSTTRGYTF.

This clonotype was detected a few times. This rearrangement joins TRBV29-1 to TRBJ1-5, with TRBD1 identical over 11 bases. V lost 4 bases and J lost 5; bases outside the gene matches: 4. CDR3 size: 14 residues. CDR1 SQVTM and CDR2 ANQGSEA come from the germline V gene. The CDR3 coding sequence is TGCAGCGTTGCGGACAGGGGGCTTGATCAGCCCCAGCATTTT. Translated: CSVADRGLDQPQHF.

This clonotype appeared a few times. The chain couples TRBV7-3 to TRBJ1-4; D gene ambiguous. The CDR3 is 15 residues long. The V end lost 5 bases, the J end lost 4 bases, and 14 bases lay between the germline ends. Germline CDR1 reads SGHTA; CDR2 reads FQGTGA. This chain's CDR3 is CASSQVAGNNEKLFF. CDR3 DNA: TGTGCCAGCAGCCAAGTCGCCGGAAATAATGAAAAACTGTTTTTT.

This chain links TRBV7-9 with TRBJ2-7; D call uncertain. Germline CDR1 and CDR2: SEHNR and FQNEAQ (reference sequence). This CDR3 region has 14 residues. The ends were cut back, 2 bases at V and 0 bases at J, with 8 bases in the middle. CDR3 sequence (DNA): TGTGCCAGCAGCTTACACGGTAACTCCTACGAGCAGTACTTC. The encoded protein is CASSLHGNSYEQYF.